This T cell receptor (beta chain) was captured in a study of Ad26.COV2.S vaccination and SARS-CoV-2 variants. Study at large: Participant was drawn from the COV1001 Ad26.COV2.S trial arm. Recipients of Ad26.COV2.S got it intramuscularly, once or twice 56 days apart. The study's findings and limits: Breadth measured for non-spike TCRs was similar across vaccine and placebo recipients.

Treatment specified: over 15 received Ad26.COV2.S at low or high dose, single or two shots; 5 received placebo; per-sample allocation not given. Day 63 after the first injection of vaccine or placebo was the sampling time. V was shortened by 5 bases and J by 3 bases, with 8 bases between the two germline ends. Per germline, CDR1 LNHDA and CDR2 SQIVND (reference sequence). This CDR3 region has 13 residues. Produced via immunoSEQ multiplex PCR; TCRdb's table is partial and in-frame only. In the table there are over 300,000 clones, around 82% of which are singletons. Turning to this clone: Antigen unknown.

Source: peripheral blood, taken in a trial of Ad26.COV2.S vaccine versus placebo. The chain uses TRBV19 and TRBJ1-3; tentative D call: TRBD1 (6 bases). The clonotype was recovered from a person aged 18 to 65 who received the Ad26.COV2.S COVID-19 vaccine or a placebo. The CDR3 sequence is CASSPQGGNTIYF. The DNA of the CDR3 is TGTGCCAGTAGTCCACAGGGTGGAAACACCATATATTTT.